These T cell receptor beta chains were read from a single sample in a study of T-cell reconstitution after alpha-beta-depleted transplantation in children. TCRdb processed the PCR reads anew with MiXCR; each CDR3 protein has one entry. The sample gives some 640,000 distinct CDR3 sequences, about 15% of which show up once; around 0.96% is in the top ten. Sequenced material: PBMCs from the stem cell graft donor, taken from the stem cell graft. These receptors were obtained from a human donor who donated a stem cell graft to a child with acute myeloid leukemia. The CDR3 runs from the conserved cysteine through the conserved F or W. D genes are given only for firm matches. The size field is filled for only some rows; it gives once, few, many or a size class.

clone_size: few; j_call: TRBJ1-4; v_call: TRBV20-1; d_call: -; cdr3_nt: TGCAGTGCTGGCGCACTCTCCTCAGGGGTCACTAATGAAAAACTGTTTTTT; cdr3_aa: CSAGALSSGVTNEKLFF
clone_size: few; j_call: TRBJ1-4; v_call: TRBV7-9; d_call: -; cdr3_nt: TGTGCCAGCAGCTTAGGCCTGATTAATGAAAAACTGTTTTTT; cdr3_aa: CASSLGLINEKLFF
clone_size: -; j_call: TRBJ2-3; v_call: TRBV20-1; d_call: TRBD1; cdr3_nt: TGCAGTTCACGACAGGGCCTCACAGATACGCAGTATTTT; cdr3_aa: CSSRQGLTDTQYF
clone_size: -; j_call: TRBJ2-2; v_call: TRBV6-5; d_call: -; cdr3_nt: TGTGCCAGCAGTTCCCCGGAGGGGACGAACACCGGGGAGCTGTTTTTT; cdr3_aa: CASSSPEGTNTGELFF
clone_size: many; j_call: TRBJ1-2; v_call: TRBV12-3/TRBV12-4; d_call: -; cdr3_nt: TGTGCCAGCAGTCCCTATATACTTAGCGGGGGGCTAGAAGGCTACACCTTC; cdr3_aa: CASSPYILSGGLEGYTF
clone_size: many; j_call: TRBJ2-1; v_call: TRBV7-2; d_call: -; cdr3_nt: TGTGCCAGCACCACCTCGGATGAGCAGTTCTTC; cdr3_aa: CASTTSDEQFF
clone_size: many; j_call: TRBJ1-3; v_call: TRBV20-1; d_call: TRBD1; cdr3_nt: TGCAGTGCTAGGTCAGACAGGGGCAGTGGAAACACCATATATTTT; cdr3_aa: CSARSDRGSGNTIYF
clone_size: -; j_call: TRBJ1-1; v_call: TRBV3-1; d_call: -; cdr3_nt: TGTGCCAGCAGCCAAGTCCCCGGGGTTGTCACTGAAGCTTTCTTT; cdr3_aa: CASSQVPGVVTEAFF
clone_size: -; j_call: TRBJ2-5; v_call: TRBV11-2; d_call: -; cdr3_nt: TGTGCCAGCACCTTCGGAGGGGGAACCCAAGAGACCCAGTACTTC; cdr3_aa: CASTFGGGTQETQYF
clone_size: many; j_call: TRBJ1-1; v_call: TRBV20-1; d_call: -; cdr3_nt: TGCAGTGCTACCCGACAGAACACTGAAGCTTTCTTT; cdr3_aa: CSATRQNTEAFF
clone_size: many; j_call: TRBJ1-1; v_call: TRBV5-6; d_call: TRBD1; cdr3_nt: TGTGCCAGCAGAAAACAATTCCGGGACAGGGGAACTGAAGCTTTCTTT; cdr3_aa: CASRKQFRDRGTEAFF
clone_size: -; j_call: TRBJ2-5; v_call: TRBV3-1; d_call: -; cdr3_nt: TGTGCCAGCAGCCAAACTCCACGGGGGACCCAGTACTTC; cdr3_aa: CASSQTPRGTQYF
clone_size: -; j_call: TRBJ2-7; v_call: TRBV7-6; d_call: TRBD1; cdr3_nt: TGTGCCAGCAGCCCCCAGGACAGGTCAAGTAACGAGCAGTACTTC; cdr3_aa: CASSPQDRSSNEQYF
clone_size: many; j_call: TRBJ2-1; v_call: TRBV27; d_call: TRBD2; cdr3_nt: TGTGCCAGCAGCCCCACAGGGACTAGGCGACCCCCTAATGAGCAGTTCTTC; cdr3_aa: CASSPTGTRRPPNEQFF
clone_size: -; j_call: TRBJ2-3; v_call: TRBV21-1; d_call: -; cdr3_nt: TGTGCCAGCAGGCCTGGAGACAGGCGCCACACAGATACGCAGTATTTT; cdr3_aa: CASRPGDRRHTDTQYF
clone_size: -; j_call: TRBJ2-7; v_call: TRBV7-9; d_call: -; cdr3_nt: TGTGCCAGCAGCCTACAGGGCCATGGGCACTACGAGCAGTACTTC; cdr3_aa: CASSLQGHGHYEQYF
clone_size: many; j_call: TRBJ1-2; v_call: TRBV10-3; d_call: -; cdr3_nt: TGTGCCATCAGTGAAGGAGGCAGGGGATACTATGGCTACACCTTC; cdr3_aa: CAISEGGRGYYGYTF
clone_size: few; j_call: TRBJ2-5; v_call: TRBV29-1; d_call: -; cdr3_nt: TGCAGCGTTGTGAGGACGGACGAGACCCAGTACTTC; cdr3_aa: CSVVRTDETQYF
clone_size: few; j_call: TRBJ1-5; v_call: TRBV7-2; d_call: -; cdr3_nt: TGTGCCAGCAGCTTGAGGGGAGGGGGGGGTAGCAATCAGCCCCAGCATTTT; cdr3_aa: CASSLRGGGGSNQPQHF
clone_size: -; j_call: TRBJ2-2; v_call: TRBV29-1; d_call: -; cdr3_nt: TGCAGCGTTGGCGGGACTCTCACCGGGGAGCTGTTTTTT; cdr3_aa: CSVGGTLTGELFF
clone_size: -; j_call: TRBJ2-1; v_call: TRBV25-1; d_call: TRBD2; cdr3_nt: TGTGCCAGCACCTTCACCGGGGGGGGCCTTGAGCAGTTCTTC; cdr3_aa: CASTFTGGGLEQFF
clone_size: -; j_call: TRBJ1-3; v_call: TRBV6-1; d_call: -; cdr3_nt: TGTGCCAGCAGTGAAGCGTTGGCCAGGGGCATGGACACCATATATTTT; cdr3_aa: CASSEALARGMDTIYF
clone_size: many; j_call: TRBJ2-2; v_call: TRBV20-1; d_call: TRBD1; cdr3_nt: TGCAGTGCTAGATCGAGAAACAGGGGTCGATCCGGGGAGCTGTTTTTT; cdr3_aa: CSARSRNRGRSGELFF
clone_size: -; j_call: TRBJ2-3; v_call: TRBV10-3; d_call: -; cdr3_nt: TGTGCCATCAGTGGGGGCCCGTCCGAGGGCACAGATACGCAGTATTTT; cdr3_aa: CAISGGPSEGTDTQYF
clone_size: many; j_call: TRBJ1-2; v_call: TRBV20-1; d_call: -; cdr3_nt: TGCAGTGCTAGAGAACCAGGGGACTATGGCTACACCTTC; cdr3_aa: CSAREPGDYGYTF
clone_size: many; j_call: TRBJ2-3; v_call: TRBV5-1; d_call: -; cdr3_nt: TGCGCCAGCAGCTTGGGACAGTATAGCACAGATACGCAGTATTTT; cdr3_aa: CASSLGQYSTDTQYF
clone_size: -; j_call: TRBJ2-1; v_call: TRBV24-1; d_call: TRBD1; cdr3_nt: TGTGCCACCAGTGACGGACAGGGGGATGAGCAGTTCTTC; cdr3_aa: CATSDGQGDEQFF
clone_size: many; j_call: TRBJ2-7; v_call: TRBV5-5; d_call: -; cdr3_nt: TGTGCCAGCAGCTTGCACAGGGAGTCCGGCGAGCAGTACTTC; cdr3_aa: CASSLHRESGEQYF
clone_size: many; j_call: TRBJ2-3; v_call: TRBV12-3/TRBV12-4; d_call: -; cdr3_nt: TGTGCCACTACTCGGACTACCCTAACAGATACGCAGTATTTT; cdr3_aa: CATTRTTLTDTQYF
clone_size: few; j_call: TRBJ1-1; v_call: TRBV6-2/TRBV6-3; d_call: -; cdr3_nt: TGTGCCAGCAGCCCCTACCATCCGGGACACATACTTGAACAGAACACTGAAGCTTTCTTT; cdr3_aa: CASSPYHPGHILEQNTEAFF
clone_size: -; j_call: TRBJ1-1; v_call: TRBV30; d_call: -; cdr3_nt: TGTGCCTGGAGTTCCCAGGGAGGTGGCACTGAAGCTTTCTTT; cdr3_aa: CAWSSQGGGTEAFF
clone_size: -; j_call: TRBJ2-7; v_call: TRBV7-2; d_call: -; cdr3_nt: TGTGCCAGCAGCCCGCCGGGCTACCCCAGGCAGTACTTC; cdr3_aa: CASSPPGYPRQYF
clone_size: few; j_call: TRBJ2-1; v_call: TRBV2; d_call: TRBD2; cdr3_nt: TGTGCCAGCAGTGTTGAACTAGCGGGCGGGACCTCTACAGTTAATGAGCAGTTCTTC; cdr3_aa: CASSVELAGGTSTVNEQFF
clone_size: many; j_call: TRBJ1-5; v_call: TRBV7-2; d_call: -; cdr3_nt: TGTGCCAGCAGTCCAGGGGTGGGGCAGCCCCAGCATTTT; cdr3_aa: CASSPGVGQPQHF
clone_size: -; j_call: TRBJ2-5; v_call: TRBV9; d_call: -; cdr3_nt: TGTGCCAGCAGCCTAAGTCGGGTGTTAAGGCCCCAAGAGACCCAGTACTTC; cdr3_aa: CASSLSRVLRPQETQYF
clone_size: -; j_call: TRBJ2-1; v_call: TRBV5-1; d_call: TRBD1; cdr3_nt: TGCGCCAGCCGACCGGCGAGGGGGCCCAGCAATGAGCAGTTCTTC; cdr3_aa: CASRPARGPSNEQFF
clone_size: few; j_call: TRBJ2-7; v_call: TRBV9; d_call: TRBD1; cdr3_nt: TGTGCCAGCAGCCCCTCGGGACAGACATCCTACGAGCAGTACTTC; cdr3_aa: CASSPSGQTSYEQYF
clone_size: few; j_call: TRBJ2-2; v_call: TRBV20-1; d_call: -; cdr3_nt: TGCAGTGCTGGCAGGAACACCGGGGAGCTGTTTTTT; cdr3_aa: CSAGRNTGELFF
clone_size: many; j_call: TRBJ1-5; v_call: TRBV20-1; d_call: TRBD1; cdr3_nt: TGCAGTGCTAGAGTCGGGACAGGGTGGAATCAGCCCCAGCATTTT; cdr3_aa: CSARVGTGWNQPQHF
clone_size: -; j_call: TRBJ2-3; v_call: TRBV20-1; d_call: TRBD1; cdr3_nt: TGCAGTGCTAGGCCCACGGGGACAGTAATCACAGATACGCAGTATTTT; cdr3_aa: CSARPTGTVITDTQYF
clone_size: many; j_call: TRBJ2-5; v_call: TRBV20-1; d_call: -; cdr3_nt: TGCAGTGCTAGAGATCGGAGGTTGCTCGGGAGAGAGACCCAGTACTTC; cdr3_aa: CSARDRRLLGRETQYF
clone_size: many; j_call: TRBJ1-5; v_call: TRBV20-1; d_call: -; cdr3_nt: TGCAGTGCTAGAGATTCGGGCGGCTACAATCAGCCCCAGCATTTT; cdr3_aa: CSARDSGGYNQPQHF
clone_size: few; j_call: TRBJ1-1; v_call: TRBV12-3/TRBV12-4; d_call: -; cdr3_nt: TGTGCCAGCACCCCAGGCCCCTCTGAAGCTTTCTTT; cdr3_aa: CASTPGPSEAFF
clone_size: -; j_call: TRBJ1-5; v_call: TRBV4-1; d_call: -; cdr3_nt: TGCGCCAGCAGCCTTTGGAAAAATCAGCCCCAGCATTTT; cdr3_aa: CASSLWKNQPQHF
clone_size: many; j_call: TRBJ2-3; v_call: TRBV29-1; d_call: TRBD2; cdr3_nt: TGCAGCGTTGAAGATAAGGGACTAGCGACGGCTACGCAGTATTTT; cdr3_aa: CSVEDKGLATATQYF
clone_size: -; j_call: TRBJ1-3; v_call: TRBV18; d_call: -; cdr3_nt: TGTGCCAGCTCACCACAGGGTCGAAACACCATATATTTT; cdr3_aa: CASSPQGRNTIYF
clone_size: many; j_call: TRBJ2-1; v_call: TRBV4-3; d_call: -; cdr3_nt: TGCGCCAGCAGCCATCCCCTCGTGGGCAGGGGATACAATGAGCAGTTCTTC; cdr3_aa: CASSHPLVGRGYNEQFF
clone_size: -; j_call: TRBJ2-3; v_call: TRBV6-5; d_call: -; cdr3_nt: TGTGCCAGCACGTTAAGGGGGAGTGATACGCAGTATTTT; cdr3_aa: CASTLRGSDTQYF
clone_size: many; j_call: TRBJ2-1; v_call: TRBV29-1; d_call: -; cdr3_nt: TGCAGCGCCGAAAGCTGGTTTGGGAATGAGCAGTTCTTC; cdr3_aa: CSAESWFGNEQFF
clone_size: many; j_call: TRBJ1-6; v_call: TRBV20-1; d_call: TRBD1; cdr3_nt: TGCAGTGCTAGAGAGGACAGGGATAATTCACCCCTCCACTTT; cdr3_aa: CSAREDRDNSPLHF
clone_size: many; j_call: TRBJ2-1; v_call: TRBV20-1; d_call: -; cdr3_nt: TGCAGTGCTAGAGATGGAAGGCAAAACAATGAGCAGTTCTTC; cdr3_aa: CSARDGRQNNEQFF
clone_size: many; j_call: TRBJ2-3; v_call: TRBV20-1; d_call: -; cdr3_nt: TGCAGTGCTAGACATACACCTAGCACAGATACGCAGTATTTT; cdr3_aa: CSARHTPSTDTQYF
clone_size: -; j_call: TRBJ2-1; v_call: TRBV5-6; d_call: -; cdr3_nt: TGTGCCAGCAGCTTGTGGGCATCGGGCTCCTACAATGAGCAGTTCTTC; cdr3_aa: CASSLWASGSYNEQFF
clone_size: few; j_call: TRBJ2-1; v_call: TRBV7-2; d_call: -; cdr3_nt: TGTGCCAGCAGCTTAACCAGCTGGGAGCAGTTCTTC; cdr3_aa: CASSLTSWEQFF
clone_size: many; j_call: TRBJ2-3; v_call: TRBV24-1; d_call: -; cdr3_nt: TGTGCCACCAGTGATTATACCAGAGGCACAGATACGCAGTATTTT; cdr3_aa: CATSDYTRGTDTQYF
clone_size: -; j_call: TRBJ2-2; v_call: TRBV5-1; d_call: TRBD1; cdr3_nt: TGCGCCAGCAGCTTCTCCGGACAGGGGTTCGGGGAGCTGTTTTTT; cdr3_aa: CASSFSGQGFGELFF
clone_size: few; j_call: TRBJ1-2; v_call: TRBV7-2; d_call: TRBD1; cdr3_nt: TGTGCCAGCAGCACTTGGACAGGGACGGTCGGCGGCTACACCTTC; cdr3_aa: CASSTWTGTVGGYTF